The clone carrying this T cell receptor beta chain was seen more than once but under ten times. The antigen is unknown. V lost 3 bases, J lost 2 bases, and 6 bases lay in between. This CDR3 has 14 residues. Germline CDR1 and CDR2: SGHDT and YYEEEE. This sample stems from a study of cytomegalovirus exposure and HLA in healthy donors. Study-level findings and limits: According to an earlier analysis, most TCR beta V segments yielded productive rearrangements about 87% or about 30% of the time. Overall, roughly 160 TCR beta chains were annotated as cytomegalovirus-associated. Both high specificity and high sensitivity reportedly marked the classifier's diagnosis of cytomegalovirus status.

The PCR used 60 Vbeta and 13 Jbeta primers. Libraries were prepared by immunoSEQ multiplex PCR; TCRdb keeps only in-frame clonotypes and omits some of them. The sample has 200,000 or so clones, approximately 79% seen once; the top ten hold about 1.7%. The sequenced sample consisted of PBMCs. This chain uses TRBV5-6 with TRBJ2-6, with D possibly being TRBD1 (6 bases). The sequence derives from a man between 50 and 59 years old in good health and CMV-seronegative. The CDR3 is CASSYRAGANVLTF. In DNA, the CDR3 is TGTGCCAGCAGCTACAGGGCTGGGGCCAACGTCCTGACTTTC.